This section outlines one T cell receptor beta chain sequence together with its context. Antigen: not known. These data originate in a study of T cells in Graves' hyperthyroidism and ophthalmopathy. Trimming removed 5 bases from V and 3 bases from J, with 8 bases in between. Germline V gene sequence: CDR1 SGHTA, CDR2 FQGTGA. The CDR3 is made up of 13 amino acids. General study points: Among thyroid clonotypes expanded above 0.001, most also appeared in blood. Ophthalmopathy and stable hyperthyroidism were separated by a 13 V-J model.

Researchers took RNA transcripts and amplified the TCR beta CDR3 regions from them. HTBI primers were the set used in a first-round RT-PCR of the TCR CDR3. One entry per CDR3 protein, called by TCRdb with MiXCR from the multiplex PCR reads. The repertoire consists of around 620,000 distinct CDR3 sequences, with 15% to 20% occurring once and the leading ten covering 3% to 4%. The sequence was obtained from a woman aged 30 to 39 with Graves' hyperthyroidism. The chain uses TRBV7-3 and TRBJ2-1; D is perhaps TRBD1 (6 bases). Sequencing input: blood. This CDR3 is CASSVRGYNEQFF. The CDR3 nucleotides read TGTGCCAGCAGCGTCAGGGGCTACAATGAGCAGTTCTTC. Full variable domain (rest looked up from reference TRBV7-3 and TRBJ2-1): GAGVSQTPSNKVTEKGKYVELRCDPISGHTALYWYRQSLGQGPEFLIYFQGTGAADDSGLPNDRFFAVRPEGSVSTLKIQRTERGDSAVYLCASSVRGYNEQFFGPGTRLTVL.